This is a list of T cell receptor beta chains from one sample in a study of blood T cell repertoires in COVID-19. Libraries were prepared by immunoSEQ multiplex PCR; TCRdb keeps only in-frame clonotypes and omits some of them. Of under 200,000 clones listed, 80% to 90% are singletons. The sequencing sample was made of peripheral blood. Source of these receptors: a woman between 50 and 59 years old with COVID-19, enrolled during active disease. Both conserved end residues are part of each CDR3. Fields, in order: D gene, clone size, V gene, J gene, CDR3 DNA, CDR3 protein. D genes are given only for firm matches. Not all rows give a size; the values are once, few, many and, for expanded clones, a class.

d_call: .; clone_size: .; v_call: TRBV11-3; j_call: TRBJ1-1; cdr3_nt: TGTGCCAGCAGCCTCAGGGCGGATGGATTGAACACTGAAGCTTTCTTT; cdr3_aa: CASSLRADGLNTEAFF
d_call: .; clone_size: once; v_call: TRBV7-2; j_call: TRBJ2-7; cdr3_nt: TGTGCCAGCAGCTTAGCAACGGAGTACTACGAGCAGTACTTC; cdr3_aa: CASSLATEYYEQYF
d_call: TRBD1; clone_size: .; v_call: TRBV5-1; j_call: TRBJ1-1; cdr3_nt: TGCGCCAGCAGTCGGGGACAGTACGGCACTGAAGCTTTCTTT; cdr3_aa: CASSRGQYGTEAFF
d_call: .; clone_size: .; v_call: TRBV4-3; j_call: TRBJ1-2; cdr3_nt: TGCGCCAGCAGCCGGGCAGGACCAGGGGAAGGATATGGCTACACCTTC; cdr3_aa: CASSRAGPGEGYGYTF
d_call: .; clone_size: once; v_call: TRBV7-2; j_call: TRBJ2-5; cdr3_nt: TGTGCCAGCAGCTTACGACAGATCCAAGAGACCCAGTACTTC; cdr3_aa: CASSLRQIQETQYF
d_call: TRBD2; clone_size: .; v_call: TRBV6-2/TRBV6-3; j_call: TRBJ2-3; cdr3_nt: TGTGCCAGCAGCTATAACAGCGGGGGGGCAGATACGCAGTATTTT; cdr3_aa: CASSYNSGGADTQYF
d_call: .; clone_size: .; v_call: TRBV6-1; j_call: TRBJ1-1; cdr3_nt: TGTGCCAGCAGTGAGTTGAACTATAACACTGAAGCTTTCTTT; cdr3_aa: CASSELNYNTEAFF
d_call: .; clone_size: .; v_call: TRBV19; j_call: TRBJ1-2; cdr3_nt: TGTGCCAGTAGTATTCAGGCCACTAACTATGGCTACACCTTC; cdr3_aa: CASSIQATNYGYTF
d_call: .; clone_size: .; v_call: TRBV6-5; j_call: TRBJ1-1; cdr3_nt: TGTGCCAGCATGTGGCTGAACACTGAAGCTTTCTTT; cdr3_aa: CASMWLNTEAFF
d_call: TRBD2; clone_size: .; v_call: TRBV6-5; j_call: TRBJ2-7; cdr3_nt: TGTGCCAGCATCTCCGGGGGGGCAACCTACGAGCAGTACTTC; cdr3_aa: CASISGGATYEQYF
d_call: TRBD2; clone_size: .; v_call: TRBV7-9; j_call: TRBJ2-1; cdr3_nt: TGTGCCAGCAGCAATCGCGGGGGGGCCGGGTTCTTC; cdr3_aa: CASSNRGGAGFF
d_call: .; clone_size: .; v_call: TRBV6-1; j_call: TRBJ1-4; cdr3_nt: TGTGCCAGCAGTGATATTGAACTGTTTTTT; cdr3_aa: CASSDIELFF
d_call: TRBD1; clone_size: .; v_call: TRBV28; j_call: TRBJ1-6; cdr3_nt: TGTGCCAGCAGTTTCGGGACAGGGTATAATTCACCCCTCCACTTT; cdr3_aa: CASSFGTGYNSPLHF
d_call: TRBD2; clone_size: .; v_call: TRBV4-1; j_call: TRBJ2-7; cdr3_nt: TGCGCCAGCAGCCAACAGGCTAGCGGCTACGAGCAGTACTTC; cdr3_aa: CASSQQASGYEQYF
d_call: .; clone_size: .; v_call: TRBV11-3; j_call: TRBJ2-1; cdr3_nt: TGTGCCAGCAGCTTAGATAGGGAGCGGAAGCAGTTCTTC; cdr3_aa: CASSLDRERKQFF
d_call: TRBD1; clone_size: .; v_call: TRBV28; j_call: TRBJ1-6; cdr3_nt: TGTGCCAGCAGTTTATCAGGGGGTTTGACCCTCCACTTT; cdr3_aa: CASSLSGGLTLHF
d_call: .; clone_size: .; v_call: TRBV7-2; j_call: TRBJ2-7; cdr3_nt: TGTGCCAGCAGCTTAGGGAGGGAAACCTACGAGCAGTACTTC; cdr3_aa: CASSLGRETYEQYF
d_call: TRBD1; clone_size: .; v_call: TRBV5-4; j_call: TRBJ1-2; cdr3_nt: TGTGCCAGCAGCCCCGGACAGGGTAACTATGGCTACACCTTC; cdr3_aa: CASSPGQGNYGYTF
d_call: .; clone_size: few; v_call: TRBV19; j_call: TRBJ1-5; cdr3_nt: TGTGCCAGTAGGGAAGGGGTGGATCAGCCCCAGCATTTT; cdr3_aa: CASREGVDQPQHF
d_call: TRBD1; clone_size: .; v_call: TRBV19; j_call: TRBJ1-2; cdr3_nt: TGTGCCAGTAGCGTAATGACAGGGCTCCATGGCTACACCTTC; cdr3_aa: CASSVMTGLHGYTF
d_call: .; clone_size: .; v_call: TRBV7-9; j_call: TRBJ1-4; cdr3_nt: TGTGCCAGCAGCTTTACAGTCACTAATGAAAAACTGTTTTTT; cdr3_aa: CASSFTVTNEKLFF
d_call: TRBD1; clone_size: .; v_call: TRBV7-9; j_call: TRBJ2-7; cdr3_nt: TGTGCCAGCAGCCCGACCAGGACAGGGGGCTACGAGCAGTACTTC; cdr3_aa: CASSPTRTGGYEQYF
d_call: .; clone_size: .; v_call: TRBV20-1; j_call: TRBJ1-1; cdr3_nt: TGCAGTGCTAAAGACAGCACTGAAGCTTTCTTT; cdr3_aa: CSAKDSTEAFF
d_call: .; clone_size: few; v_call: TRBV9; j_call: TRBJ1-5; cdr3_nt: TGTGCCAGCAGCGTATCCCCGGAGAGCAATCAGCCCCAGCATTTT; cdr3_aa: CASSVSPESNQPQHF
d_call: TRBD1; clone_size: .; v_call: TRBV4-1; j_call: TRBJ2-7; cdr3_nt: TGCGCCAGCAGCCAAGTGCCAGGGGGCAACGAGCAGTACTTC; cdr3_aa: CASSQVPGGNEQYF
d_call: TRBD1; clone_size: .; v_call: TRBV4-1; j_call: TRBJ1-4; cdr3_nt: TGCGCCAGCAGGAAGCCGGGACAGGGAAAGGGTGAAAAACTGTTTTTT; cdr3_aa: CASRKPGQGKGEKLFF
d_call: .; clone_size: once; v_call: TRBV4-2; j_call: TRBJ2-3; cdr3_nt: TGTGCCAGCAGCCAAGATGGCGAGGCGGGGGCCACAGATACGCAGTATTTT; cdr3_aa: CASSQDGEAGATDTQYF
d_call: TRBD2; clone_size: .; v_call: TRBV15; j_call: TRBJ2-3; cdr3_nt: TGTGCCACCAGCACGTATAGCGGGGGGCTCACAGATACGCAGTATTTT; cdr3_aa: CATSTYSGGLTDTQYF
d_call: .; clone_size: .; v_call: TRBV5-1; j_call: TRBJ2-2; cdr3_nt: TGCGCCAGCAGCGATGGAGGAGGTCACGGCGGGGAGCTGTTTTTT; cdr3_aa: CASSDGGGHGGELFF
d_call: .; clone_size: .; v_call: TRBV5-6; j_call: TRBJ1-1; cdr3_nt: TGTGCCAGCAGCCCCGAGACAGCCCAGGGGACTGAAGCTTTCTTT; cdr3_aa: CASSPETAQGTEAFF
d_call: .; clone_size: few; v_call: TRBV5-4; j_call: TRBJ1-2; cdr3_nt: TGTGCCAGCAGCCCCTCGGGGGGGGCAGACGGCTACACCTTC; cdr3_aa: CASSPSGGADGYTF
d_call: .; clone_size: .; v_call: TRBV5-1; j_call: TRBJ2-5; cdr3_nt: TGCGCCAGCAGCTTGGCCTTTGGGGGGATCGGAGAGACCCAGTACTTC; cdr3_aa: CASSLAFGGIGETQYF
d_call: .; clone_size: .; v_call: TRBV6-1; j_call: TRBJ1-2; cdr3_nt: TGTGCCAGCAGTGACAGCTATGGCTACACCTTC; cdr3_aa: CASSDSYGYTF
d_call: .; clone_size: .; v_call: TRBV7-8; j_call: TRBJ2-1; cdr3_nt: TGTGCCAGCAGCCCCGACAGGAAAGGGGTCAATGAGCAGTTCTTC; cdr3_aa: CASSPDRKGVNEQFF
d_call: TRBD1; clone_size: .; v_call: TRBV19; j_call: TRBJ1-6; cdr3_nt: TGTGCCAGTAGTATAAAGGGGGACAGGGGCGCCTCCGGGAATTCACCCCTCCACTTT; cdr3_aa: CASSIKGDRGASGNSPLHF
d_call: .; clone_size: .; v_call: TRBV11-3; j_call: TRBJ1-2; cdr3_nt: TGTGCCAGCAGCCGGGGGGAGGGTTCCTATGGCTACACCTTC; cdr3_aa: CASSRGEGSYGYTF
d_call: TRBD2; clone_size: .; v_call: TRBV18; j_call: TRBJ2-5; cdr3_nt: TGTGCCAGCTCACCCCTGTTTCGGGGGGACCAAGAGACCCAGTACTTC; cdr3_aa: CASSPLFRGDQETQYF
d_call: TRBD1; clone_size: few; v_call: TRBV10-3; j_call: TRBJ1-6; cdr3_nt: TGTGCCACCCTGGGTATAGACAGGGGGCTCTATAATTCACCCCTCCACTTT; cdr3_aa: CATLGIDRGLYNSPLHF
d_call: .; clone_size: .; v_call: TRBV19; j_call: TRBJ1-1; cdr3_nt: TGTGCCAGTAGAGACAGGAACACTGAAGCTTTCTTT; cdr3_aa: CASRDRNTEAFF
d_call: .; clone_size: few; v_call: TRBV30; j_call: TRBJ2-1; cdr3_nt: TGTGCCTGGACTATTTACAATGAGCAGTTCTTC; cdr3_aa: CAWTIYNEQFF
d_call: .; clone_size: .; v_call: TRBV7-9; j_call: TRBJ2-5; cdr3_nt: TGTGCCAGCAGCTCGGGCCCAGGAGCATCGGGGCAAGAGACCCAGTACTTC; cdr3_aa: CASSSGPGASGQETQYF
d_call: TRBD1; clone_size: .; v_call: TRBV2; j_call: TRBJ1-1; cdr3_nt: TGTGCCAGCAGAAAAACCGGGACAGGGAACACTGAAGCTTTCTTT; cdr3_aa: CASRKTGTGNTEAFF
d_call: TRBD1; clone_size: .; v_call: TRBV5-8; j_call: TRBJ1-4; cdr3_nt: TGTGCCAGCAGTGGGGGGACAGGCCCTAATGAAAAACTGTTTTTT; cdr3_aa: CASSGGTGPNEKLFF
d_call: TRBD2; clone_size: .; v_call: TRBV3-1/TRBV3-2; j_call: TRBJ2-5; cdr3_nt: TGTGCCAGCAGCGTAAGACTAGCGGGGGCTGAGACCCAGTACTTC; cdr3_aa: CASSVRLAGAETQYF
d_call: .; clone_size: once; v_call: TRBV29-1; j_call: TRBJ2-2; cdr3_nt: TGCAGCGTCGGACAGTACACCGGGGAGCTGTTTTTT; cdr3_aa: CSVGQYTGELFF
d_call: TRBD1; clone_size: .; v_call: TRBV2; j_call: TRBJ2-5; cdr3_nt: TGTGCCAGCCTGAAGGACAGGGGCCAAGAGACCCAGTACTTC; cdr3_aa: CASLKDRGQETQYF
d_call: .; clone_size: .; v_call: TRBV15; j_call: TRBJ1-5; cdr3_nt: TGTGCCACCAGCAGTCAGGGCAATCAGCCCCAGCATTTT; cdr3_aa: CATSSQGNQPQHF
d_call: .; clone_size: .; v_call: TRBV10-2; j_call: TRBJ1-6; cdr3_nt: TGCGCCAGCAGTGATGGAGGGGCCTATGGTAATTCACCCCTCCACTTT; cdr3_aa: CASSDGGAYGNSPLHF
d_call: .; clone_size: .; v_call: TRBV7-2; j_call: TRBJ2-7; cdr3_nt: TGTGCCAGCAGCTTATTTCGGGACGAGCAGTACTTC; cdr3_aa: CASSLFRDEQYF
d_call: .; clone_size: .; v_call: TRBV5-1; j_call: TRBJ2-1; cdr3_nt: TGCGCCAGCAGCAATAGCTTGCCTAATGAGCAGTTCTTC; cdr3_aa: CASSNSLPNEQFF
d_call: .; clone_size: .; v_call: TRBV7-9; j_call: TRBJ2-1; cdr3_nt: TGTGCCAGCAGCTTTGGGGGGTCATATGAGGAGCAGTTCTTC; cdr3_aa: CASSFGGSYEEQFF
d_call: TRBD1; clone_size: .; v_call: TRBV12-3/TRBV12-4; j_call: TRBJ1-2; cdr3_nt: TGTGCCAGCCGACAGGGTCATAACTATGGCTACACCTTC; cdr3_aa: CASRQGHNYGYTF